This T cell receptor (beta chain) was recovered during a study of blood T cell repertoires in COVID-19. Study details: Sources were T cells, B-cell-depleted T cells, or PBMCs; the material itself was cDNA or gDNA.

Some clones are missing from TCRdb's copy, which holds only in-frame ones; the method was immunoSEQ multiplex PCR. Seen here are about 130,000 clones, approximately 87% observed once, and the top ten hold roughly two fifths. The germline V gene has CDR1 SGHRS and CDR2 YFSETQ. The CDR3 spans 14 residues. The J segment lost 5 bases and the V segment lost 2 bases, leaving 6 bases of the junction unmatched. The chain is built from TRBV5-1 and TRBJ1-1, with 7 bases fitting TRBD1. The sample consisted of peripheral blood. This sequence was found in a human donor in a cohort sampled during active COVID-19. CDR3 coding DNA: TGCGCCAGCAGCTTCTCAGGGGGAATGACTGAAGCTTTCTTT. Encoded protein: CASSFSGGMTEAFF.